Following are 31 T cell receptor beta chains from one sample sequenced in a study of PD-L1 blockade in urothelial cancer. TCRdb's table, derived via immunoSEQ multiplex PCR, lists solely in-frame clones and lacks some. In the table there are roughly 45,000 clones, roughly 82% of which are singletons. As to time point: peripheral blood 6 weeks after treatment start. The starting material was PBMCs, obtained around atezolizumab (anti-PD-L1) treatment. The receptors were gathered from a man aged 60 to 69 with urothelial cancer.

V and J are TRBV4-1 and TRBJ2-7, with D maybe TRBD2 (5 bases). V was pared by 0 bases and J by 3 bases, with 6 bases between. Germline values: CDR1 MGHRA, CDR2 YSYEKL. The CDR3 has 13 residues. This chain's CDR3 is CASSQEGSYEQYF. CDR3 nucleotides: TGCGCCAGCAGCCAAGAGGGGAGCTACGAGCAGTACTTC.

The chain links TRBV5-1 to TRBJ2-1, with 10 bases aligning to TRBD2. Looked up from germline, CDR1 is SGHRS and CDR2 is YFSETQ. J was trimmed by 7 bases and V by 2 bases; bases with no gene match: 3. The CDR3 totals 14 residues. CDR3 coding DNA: TGCGCCAGCAGCTTCGTTAGCGGGGGGAATGAGCAGTTCTTC. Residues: CASSFVSGGNEQFF.

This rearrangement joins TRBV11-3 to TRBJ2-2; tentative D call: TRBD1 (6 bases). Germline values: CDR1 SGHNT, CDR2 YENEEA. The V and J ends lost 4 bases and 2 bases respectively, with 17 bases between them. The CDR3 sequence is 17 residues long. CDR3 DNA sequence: TGTGCCAGCAGCTCACGGGGCAGGGGTATCAACACCGGGGAGCTGTTTTTT. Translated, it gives CASSSRGRGINTGELFF.

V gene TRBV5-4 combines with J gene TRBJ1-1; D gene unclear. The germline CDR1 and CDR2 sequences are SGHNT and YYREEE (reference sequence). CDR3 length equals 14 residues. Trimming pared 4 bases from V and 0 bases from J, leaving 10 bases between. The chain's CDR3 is CASSLTPLNTEAFF. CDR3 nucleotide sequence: TGTGCCAGCAGCCTGACACCACTGAACACTGAAGCTTTCTTT.

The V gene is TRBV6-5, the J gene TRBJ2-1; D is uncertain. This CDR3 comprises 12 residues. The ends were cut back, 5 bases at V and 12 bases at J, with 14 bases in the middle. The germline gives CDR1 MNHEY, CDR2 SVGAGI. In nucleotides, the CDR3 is TGTGCCAGCAGTACCCCGCCGGGTCGGCAGTTCTTC. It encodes CASSTPPGRQFF.

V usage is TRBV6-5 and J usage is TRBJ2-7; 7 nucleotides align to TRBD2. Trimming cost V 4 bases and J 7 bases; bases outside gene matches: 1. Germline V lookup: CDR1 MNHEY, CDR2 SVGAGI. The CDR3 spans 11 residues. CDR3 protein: CASSWGGEQYF. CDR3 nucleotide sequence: TGTGCCAGCAGTTGGGGAGGGGAGCAGTACTTC.

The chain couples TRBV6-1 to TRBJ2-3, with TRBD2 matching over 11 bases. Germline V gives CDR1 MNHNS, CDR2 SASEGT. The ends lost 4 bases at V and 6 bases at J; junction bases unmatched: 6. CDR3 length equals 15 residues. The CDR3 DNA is TGTGCCAGCAGTGTTACTAGCGGGAGCTCCGATACGCAGTATTTT. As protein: CASSVTSGSSDTQYF.

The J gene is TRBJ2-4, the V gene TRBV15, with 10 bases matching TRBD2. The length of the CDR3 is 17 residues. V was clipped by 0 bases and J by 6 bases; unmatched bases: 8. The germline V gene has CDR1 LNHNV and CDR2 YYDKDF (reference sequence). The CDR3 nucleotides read TGTGCCACCAGCAGAGACCAGGGGAGCGGGGGGGCAAACATTCAGTACTTC. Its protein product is CATSRDQGSGGANIQYF.

CDR3 amino acids: CASEGDRTDTQYF. CDR3 sequence (DNA): TGTGCCAGCGAGGGGGACCGCACAGATACGCAGTATTTT. The chain links TRBV5-8 to TRBJ2-3; D may be TRBD1 (6 bases). V shed 7 bases and J shed 1 base, with 10 bases lying between them. CDR3 length: 13 amino acids. Germline V gives CDR1 SGHTS, CDR2 YDEGEE.

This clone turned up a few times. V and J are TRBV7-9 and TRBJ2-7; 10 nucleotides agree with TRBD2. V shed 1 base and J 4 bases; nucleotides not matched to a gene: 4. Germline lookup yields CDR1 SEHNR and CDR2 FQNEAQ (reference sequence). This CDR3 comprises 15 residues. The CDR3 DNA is TGTGCCAGCAGCTTAGGGACTAGCGGCAATTACGAGCAGTACTTC. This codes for CASSLGTSGNYEQYF. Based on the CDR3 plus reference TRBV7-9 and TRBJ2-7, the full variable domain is DTGVSQNPRHKITKRGQNVTFRCDPISEHNRLYWYRQTLGQGPEFLTYFQNEAQLEKSRLLSDRFSAERPKGSFSTLEIQRTEQGDSAMYLCASSLGTSGNYEQYFGPGTRLTVT.

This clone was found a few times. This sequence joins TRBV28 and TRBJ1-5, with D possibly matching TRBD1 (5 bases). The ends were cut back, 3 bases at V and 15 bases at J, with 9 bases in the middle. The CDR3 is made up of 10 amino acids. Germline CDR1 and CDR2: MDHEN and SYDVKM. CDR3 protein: CASSFRGLHF. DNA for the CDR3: TGTGCCAGCAGTTTTAGGGGCTTGCATTTT.

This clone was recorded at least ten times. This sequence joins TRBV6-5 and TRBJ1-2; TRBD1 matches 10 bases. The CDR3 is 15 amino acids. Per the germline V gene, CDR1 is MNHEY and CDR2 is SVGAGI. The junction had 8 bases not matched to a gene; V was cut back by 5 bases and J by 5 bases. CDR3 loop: CASSPRQGAMYGYTF. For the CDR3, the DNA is TGTGCCAGCAGTCCAAGACAGGGGGCGATGTATGGCTACACCTTC.

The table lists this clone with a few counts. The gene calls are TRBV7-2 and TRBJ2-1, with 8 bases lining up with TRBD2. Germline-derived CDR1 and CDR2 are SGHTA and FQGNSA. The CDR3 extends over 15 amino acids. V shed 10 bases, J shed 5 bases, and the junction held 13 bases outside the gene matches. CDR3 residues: CATKRDREGNNEQFF. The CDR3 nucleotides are TGTGCCACCAAACGGGACCGGGAGGGTAACAATGAGCAGTTCTTC.

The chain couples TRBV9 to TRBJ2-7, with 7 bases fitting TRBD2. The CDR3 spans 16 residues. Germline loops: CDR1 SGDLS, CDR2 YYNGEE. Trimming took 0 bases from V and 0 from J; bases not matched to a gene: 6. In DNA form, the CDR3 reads TGTGCCAGCAGCGTAGGTGGGAGCGGGGCCTCCTACGAGCAGTACTTC. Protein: CASSVGGSGASYEQYF.

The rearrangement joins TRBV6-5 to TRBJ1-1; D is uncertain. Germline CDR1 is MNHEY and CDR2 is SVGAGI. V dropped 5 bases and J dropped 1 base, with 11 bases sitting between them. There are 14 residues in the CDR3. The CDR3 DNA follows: TGTGCCAGCAGTGCCTTCGGAGGGAACACTGAAGCTTTCTTT. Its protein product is CASSAFGGNTEAFF.

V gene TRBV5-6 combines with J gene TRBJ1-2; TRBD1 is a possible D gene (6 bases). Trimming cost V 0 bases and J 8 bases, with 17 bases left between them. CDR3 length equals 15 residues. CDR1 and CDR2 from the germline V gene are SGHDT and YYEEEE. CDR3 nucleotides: TGTGCCAGCAGCTTGGGTTATGCGGGGGCAAGAGGCTACACCTTC. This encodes CASSLGYAGARGYTF.

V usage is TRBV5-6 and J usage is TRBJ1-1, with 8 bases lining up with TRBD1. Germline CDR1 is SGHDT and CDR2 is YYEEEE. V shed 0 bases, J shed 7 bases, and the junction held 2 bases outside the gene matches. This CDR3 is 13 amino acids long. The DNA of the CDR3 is TGTGCCAGCAGCTTGGGGACAGGGCTTGAAGCTTTCTTT. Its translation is CASSLGTGLEAFF.

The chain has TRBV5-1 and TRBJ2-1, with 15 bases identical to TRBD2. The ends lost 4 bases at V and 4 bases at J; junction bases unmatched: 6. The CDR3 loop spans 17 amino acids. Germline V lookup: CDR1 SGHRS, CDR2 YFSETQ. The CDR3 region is CASSRGLAGGFYNEQFF. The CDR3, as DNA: TGCGCCAGCAGCAGGGGACTAGCGGGAGGTTTTTACAATGAGCAGTTCTTC.

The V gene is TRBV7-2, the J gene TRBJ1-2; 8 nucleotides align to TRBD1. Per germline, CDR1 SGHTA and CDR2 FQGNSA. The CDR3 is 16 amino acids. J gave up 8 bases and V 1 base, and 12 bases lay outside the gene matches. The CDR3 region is CASSLVPAGGDYGYTF. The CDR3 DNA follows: TGTGCCAGCAGCTTAGTACCTGCAGGGGGCGATTACGGCTACACCTTC.

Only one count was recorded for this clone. The CDR3 region is CASSPDLAGGQLFNYEQYF. The CDR3 nucleotides read TGTGCCAGCAGTCCCGACCTAGCGGGGGGCCAATTGTTTAACTACGAGCAGTACTTC. The chain links TRBV27 to TRBJ2-7, with 11 bases matching TRBD2. Per germline, CDR1 MNHEY and CDR2 SMNVEV (reference sequence). The CDR3 totals 19 residues. V was pared by 5 bases and J by 3 bases, with 18 bases of the junction left unmatched.

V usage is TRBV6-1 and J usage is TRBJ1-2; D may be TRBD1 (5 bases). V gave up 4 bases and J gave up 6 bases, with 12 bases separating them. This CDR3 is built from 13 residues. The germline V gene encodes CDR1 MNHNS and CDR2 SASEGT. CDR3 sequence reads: CASSGIKGDGYTF. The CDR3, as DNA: TGTGCCAGCAGTGGGATTAAAGGGGATGGCTACACCTTC.

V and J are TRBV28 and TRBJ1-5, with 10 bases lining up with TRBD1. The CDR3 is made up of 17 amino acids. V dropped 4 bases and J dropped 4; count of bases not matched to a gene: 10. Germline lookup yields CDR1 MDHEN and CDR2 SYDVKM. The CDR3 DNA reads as TGTGCCAGCAGTTCCCCGGACAGGGGGTTCAGGAATCAGCCCCAGCATTTT. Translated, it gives CASSSPDRGFRNQPQHF.

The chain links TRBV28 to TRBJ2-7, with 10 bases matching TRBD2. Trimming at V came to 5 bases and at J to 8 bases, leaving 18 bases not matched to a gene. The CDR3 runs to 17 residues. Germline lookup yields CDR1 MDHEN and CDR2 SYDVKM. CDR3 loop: CASSPPGLAGEGAQQYF. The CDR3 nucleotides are TGTGCCAGCAGTCCCCCGGGGCTAGCGGGGGAAGGGGCGCAGCAGTACTTC.

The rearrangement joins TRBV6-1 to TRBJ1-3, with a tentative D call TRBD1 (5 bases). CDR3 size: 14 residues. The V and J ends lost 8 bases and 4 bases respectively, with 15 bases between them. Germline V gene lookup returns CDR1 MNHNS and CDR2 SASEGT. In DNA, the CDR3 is TGTGCCAGCGCCTCAGGCAGGGTAGGAAACACCATATATTTT. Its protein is CASASGRVGNTIYF.

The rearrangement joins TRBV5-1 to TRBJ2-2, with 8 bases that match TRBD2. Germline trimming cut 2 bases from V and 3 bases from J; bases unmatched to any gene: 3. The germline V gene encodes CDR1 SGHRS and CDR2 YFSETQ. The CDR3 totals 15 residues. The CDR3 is CASSLAGVDTGELFF. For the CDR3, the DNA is TGCGCCAGCAGCTTAGCGGGGGTCGACACCGGGGAGCTGTTTTTT.

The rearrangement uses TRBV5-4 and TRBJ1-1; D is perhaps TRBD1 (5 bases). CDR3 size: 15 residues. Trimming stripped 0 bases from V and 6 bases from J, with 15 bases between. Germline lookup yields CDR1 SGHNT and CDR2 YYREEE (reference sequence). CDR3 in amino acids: CASSLEGPRGAEAFF. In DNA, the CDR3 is TGTGCCAGCAGCTTGGAGGGCCCCCGGGGGGCTGAAGCTTTCTTT.

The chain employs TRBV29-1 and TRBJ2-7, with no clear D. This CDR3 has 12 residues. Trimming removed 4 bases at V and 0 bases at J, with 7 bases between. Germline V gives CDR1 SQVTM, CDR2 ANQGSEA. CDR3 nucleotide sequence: TGCAGCGTTGTAGACAACTCCTACGAGCAGTACTTC. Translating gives CSVVDNSYEQYF.

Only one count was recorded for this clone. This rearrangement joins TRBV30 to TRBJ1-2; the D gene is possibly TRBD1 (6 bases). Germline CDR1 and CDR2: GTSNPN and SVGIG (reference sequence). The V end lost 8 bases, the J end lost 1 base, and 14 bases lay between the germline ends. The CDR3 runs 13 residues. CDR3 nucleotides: TGTGCCGGACGGGGGGGGCATAACTATGGCTACACCTTC. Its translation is CAGRGGHNYGYTF.

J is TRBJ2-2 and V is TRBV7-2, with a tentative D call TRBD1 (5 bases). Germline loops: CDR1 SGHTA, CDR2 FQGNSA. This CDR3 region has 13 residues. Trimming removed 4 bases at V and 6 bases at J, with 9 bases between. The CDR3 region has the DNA TGTGCCAGCAGCTCCAGGGTTTCCGGGGAGCTGTTTTTT. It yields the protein CASSSRVSGELFF.

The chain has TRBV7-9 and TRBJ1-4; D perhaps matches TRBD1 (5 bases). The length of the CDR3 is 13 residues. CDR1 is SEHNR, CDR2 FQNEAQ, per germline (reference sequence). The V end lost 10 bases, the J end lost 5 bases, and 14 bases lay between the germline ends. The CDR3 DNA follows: TGTGCCACTCCGGGACTCAGAAATGAAAAACTGTTTTTT. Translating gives CATPGLRNEKLFF.

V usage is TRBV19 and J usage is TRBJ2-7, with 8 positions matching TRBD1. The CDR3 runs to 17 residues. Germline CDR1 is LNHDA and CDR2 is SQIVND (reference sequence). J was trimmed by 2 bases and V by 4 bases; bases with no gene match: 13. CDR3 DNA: TGTGCCAGTAGTAAGAGGGGGACAGGTCAAATCCCCTACGAGCAGTACTTC. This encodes CASSKRGTGQIPYEQYF.